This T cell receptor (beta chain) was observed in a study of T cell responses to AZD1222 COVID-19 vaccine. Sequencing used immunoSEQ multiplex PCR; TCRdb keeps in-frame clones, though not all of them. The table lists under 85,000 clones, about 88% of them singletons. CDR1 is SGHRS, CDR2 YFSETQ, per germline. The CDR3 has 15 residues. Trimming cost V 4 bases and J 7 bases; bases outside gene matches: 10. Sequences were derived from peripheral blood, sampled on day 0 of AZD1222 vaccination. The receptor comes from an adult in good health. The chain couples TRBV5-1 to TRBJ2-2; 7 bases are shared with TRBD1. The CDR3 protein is CASSVDRPLGGELFF. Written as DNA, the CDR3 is TGCGCCAGCAGCGTGGACAGGCCCCTCGGCGGGGAGCTGTTTTTT.